A selection of T cell receptor beta chains follows, all from one sample in a study of OX40 agonist ivuxolimab in advanced cancers. Profiling relied on immunoSEQ multiplex PCR, and the TCRdb table lists in-frame clones only, not all of them. The sample contains approximately 98,000 clones, 80% to 95% of which appear only once. Sequencing was performed on CD4+ or CD8+ T cells sorted from blood, taken in a trial of the OX40 agonist ivuxolimab. The receptor set was obtained from an adult with an advanced solid tumor such as melanoma, head and neck, liver or kidney cancer. The CDR3 runs from the conserved cysteine through the conserved F or W. D genes are given only for firm matches. Clone size is stated in some rows and not others, as once, few, many or a class when expanded.

d_call clone_size j_call v_call cdr3_nt cdr3_aa
. . TRBJ2-7 TRBV11-3 TGTGCCAGCAGCCAAACCACCTCTTACGAGCAGTACTTC CASSQTTSYEQYF
TRBD1 . TRBJ1-5 TRBV27 TGTGCCAGCAGTTTATATGGGACAGTAGCCAATCAGCCCCAGCATTTT CASSLYGTVANQPQHF
. . TRBJ1-1 TRBV7-3 TGTGCCAGCAGCTTAGAAGTATCTCAGATGACTGAAGCTTTCTTT CASSLEVSQMTEAFF
TRBD2 . TRBJ2-5 TRBV5-6 TGTGCCAGCAGCTTGGATCCAGCGGGGTTTGAGACCCAGTACTTC CASSLDPAGFETQYF
. . TRBJ2-7 TRBV6-6 TGTGCCAGCCGGCAGTTGGCGGGGAACTCCTACGAGCAGTACTTC CASRQLAGNSYEQYF
. once TRBJ1-1 TRBV9 TGTGCCAGCAGCGTAGGTATGACCCCGAACACTGAAGCTTTCTTT CASSVGMTPNTEAFF
TRBD2 few TRBJ2-5 TRBV5-1 TGCGCCAGCAGCTTCGGACTAGCGGGGGACCAAGAGACCCAGTACTTC CASSFGLAGDQETQYF
TRBD2 . TRBJ2-7 TRBV7-8 TGTGCCAGCAGCACATCAACTAGCGGGACGTCCTACGAGCAGTACTTC CASSTSTSGTSYEQYF
TRBD2 . TRBJ2-5 TRBV27 TGTGCCAGCAGTTCCGGACTAGCGGGAACAGAGACCCAGTACTTC CASSSGLAGTETQYF
. few TRBJ1-6 TRBV7-9 TGTGCCAGCAGCTCCGTGGGGAATTCACCCCTCCACTTT CASSSVGNSPLHF
TRBD1 . TRBJ1-5 TRBV28 TGTGCCAGCACCCTTACCTCAGGGGGCGGTCAGCCCCAGCATTTT CASTLTSGGGQPQHF
. . TRBJ2-6 TRBV9 TGTGCCAGCAGCGTTGGCAGCCTTGGCGCCAACGTCCTGACTTTC CASSVGSLGANVLTF
TRBD1 . TRBJ1-1 TRBV6-5 TGTGCCAGCAGTTCCGGGACAGGGGGGACTGAAGCTTTCTTT CASSSGTGGTEAFF
TRBD2 . TRBJ2-7 TRBV6-1 TGTGCCAGCAGTTTACTAGCGGGGTTTGAGCAGTACTTC CASSLLAGFEQYF
TRBD2 . TRBJ2-2 TRBV10-3 TGTGCCATCAGTGATTGGACTAGCGGGATCACCGGGGAGCTGTTTTTT CAISDWTSGITGELFF
. . TRBJ2-1 TRBV6-6 TGTGCCAGCAGCCCCTACAATGAGCAGTTCTTC CASSPYNEQFF
. . TRBJ2-1 TRBV10-2 TGCGCCAGCACTGAAAGTCACGGGAGCTCCTACAATGAGCAGTTCTTC CASTESHGSSYNEQFF
. . TRBJ1-6 TRBV20-1 TGCAGTGGGGGGCAGGCCCTCCTCCACTTT CSGGQALLHF